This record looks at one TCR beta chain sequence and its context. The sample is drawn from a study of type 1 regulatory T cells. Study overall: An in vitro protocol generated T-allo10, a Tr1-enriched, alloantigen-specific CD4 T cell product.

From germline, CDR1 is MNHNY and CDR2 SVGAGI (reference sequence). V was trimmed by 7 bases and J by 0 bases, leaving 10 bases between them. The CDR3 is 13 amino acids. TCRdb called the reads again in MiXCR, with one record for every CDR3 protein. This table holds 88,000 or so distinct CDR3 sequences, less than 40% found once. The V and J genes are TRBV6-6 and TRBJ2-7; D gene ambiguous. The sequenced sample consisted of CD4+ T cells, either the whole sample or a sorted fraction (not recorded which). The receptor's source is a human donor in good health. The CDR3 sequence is CASTFSPSYEQYF. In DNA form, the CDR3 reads TGTGCCAGCACCTTCTCGCCCTCCTACGAGCAGTACTTC.